This paragraph covers one T cell receptor beta chain sequence. This entry belongs to a study of blood T cell repertoires in COVID-19. Study-wide context: Material from acute and convalescent COVID-19 was sourced from the United States, Italy and Spain. From T cells, B-cell-depleted T cells, or PBMCs came the material, which was cDNA or gDNA.

Under the authors' procedure: Estimated nucleated cell counts came from reference gene primer amplification. This table comes from immunoSEQ multiplex PCR, and its TCRdb copy is limited to in-frame clones, with some not included. D and trimming were read from the DNA, whereas the V and J calls and clone size are those reported in that table. The sample lists nearly 25,000 clones; roughly nine tenths were seen once. This CDR3 has 13 amino acids. Germline CDR1 ENHRY, CDR2 SYGVKD. V was trimmed by 6 bases and J by 2 bases, leaving 8 bases between them. The specimen was peripheral blood. The chain recombines TRBV10-3 with TRBJ1-5; D is perhaps TRBD1 (5 bases). The source is a man aged 70 or older with acute or convalescent COVID-19. Here the CDR3 reads CAIRGPGNQPQHF. CDR3 coding DNA: TGTGCCATCAGGGGGCCTGGCAATCAGCCCCAGCATTTT.